This T cell receptor beta chain was retrieved from a study of yellow fever vaccine responses in identical twins. TCRdb ran MiXCR on the RT-PCR reads and lists one entry per CDR3 protein. The table shows more than 4,500 distinct CDR3 sequences, with 65% to 70% occurring only once. Germline V CDR1 and CDR2: DFQATT, SNEGSKA (reference sequence). This CDR3 is 14 amino acids long. V gave up 6 bases and J gave up 0 bases, with 9 bases separating them. This clonotype was found once. The TCR comes from a woman between 18 and 29 years old who received the yellow fever vaccine. The V gene is TRBV20-1, the J gene TRBJ1-6; D gene unclear. Material: T cells from blood (PBMCs), unsorted or a sorted subset (not recorded which), obtained before or after yellow fever vaccination (not recorded which). CDR3 coding DNA: TGCAGTGCCAGCCCTAGCTCCTATAATTCACCCCTCCACTTT. Translating gives CSASPSSYNSPLHF.